These 16 T cell receptor beta chains were all obtained from the same sample, sequenced in a study of T cell repertoires in cytomegalovirus infection. TCRdb reprocessed the reads with MiXCR, giving one entry per CDR3 protein. The sample consists of tens of thousands of distinct CDR3 sequences, about 3.8% of them appearing once. Material: PBMCs. Receptors were obtained from a human donor in good health (CMV status not recorded). Some clones in this sample may be carry-over from other donors' samples.

This clonotype was found many times. The chain carries TRBV5-1 and TRBJ2-5; 8 bases agree with TRBD1. The germline gives CDR1 SGHRS, CDR2 YFSETQ. Unmatched junction bases numbered 6, after V lost 0 bases and J lost 5 bases. The CDR3 is 15 residues long. CDR3 nucleotides: TGCGCCAGCAGCTTGGCAGGGGGCGCGGGGGAGACCCAGTACTTC. This translates into CASSLAGGAGETQYF.

This clonotype was found many times. The V and J genes are TRBV7-8 and TRBJ1-5, with no clear D. The CDR3 consists of 15 residues. Germline V gene lookup returns CDR1 SGHVS and CDR2 FQNEAQ. V was shortened by 5 bases and J by 0 bases, with 11 bases between the two germline ends. The CDR3 loop is CASSLDSYSNQPQHF. The CDR3 bases are TGTGCCAGCAGCCTTGACTCATATAGCAATCAGCCCCAGCATTTT.

This clonotype was seen at least ten times. The chain carries TRBV28 and TRBJ2-7; possibly TRBD1 for D (5 bases). Germline CDR1 MDHEN, CDR2 SYDVKM. The V gene lost 5 bases and the J gene lost 2 bases, with 13 bases spanning the gap. The CDR3 contains 14 residues. The chain's CDR3 is CASSTLGQAYEQYF. The CDR3 DNA follows: TGTGCCAGCAGTACCCTCGGACAAGCCTACGAGCAGTACTTC.

There are many counts of this clonotype. The chain has TRBV11-1 and TRBJ1-1; TRBD1 is a possible D gene (6 bases). Germline assignment: CDR1 SGHAT and CDR2 FQDESV (reference sequence). The CDR3 loop spans 14 amino acids. V was clipped by 4 bases and J by 3 bases, with 12 bases between them. The CDR3 coding sequence is TGTGCCAGCAGCTGGGGTTGGACAGACACTGAAGCTTTCTTT. This gives the protein CASSWGWTDTEAFF.

At least ten counts were recorded for this clonotype. V and J are TRBV12-3 or TRBV12-4 and TRBJ1-2; a possible D gene is TRBD1 (6 bases). This CDR3 contains 15 residues. Trimming took off 6 bases at V and 0 bases at J, with 14 bases between the two ends. CDR3 DNA sequence: TGTGCCAGCAGACTACCGGGACATTCTAACTATGGCTACACCTTC. Translated: CASRLPGHSNYGYTF.

In its sample, this clonotype was seen many times. This chain connects TRBV6-1 to TRBJ1-1; D gene uncertain. This CDR3 comprises 13 residues. CDR1 and CDR2 from the germline V gene are MNHNS and SASEGT. V lost 6 bases and J lost 1, with 9 bases in between. CDR3: CASSDLSNTEAFF. DNA for the CDR3: TGTGCCAGCAGCGACCTCTCGAACACTGAAGCTTTCTTT.

This clonotype appeared many times. The genes are TRBV4-1 and TRBJ1-1; D is unclear. V lost 1 base and J lost 2, with 14 bases in between. The germline V gene encodes CDR1 MGHRA and CDR2 YSYEKL. The CDR3 is made up of 16 amino acids. The CDR3 sequence is CASSQVMRVTNTEAFF. DNA for the CDR3: TGCGCCAGCAGCCAAGTAATGCGGGTAACAAACACTGAAGCTTTCTTT.

This clonotype was counted many times. This rearrangement joins TRBV28 to TRBJ1-5; 9 nucleotides agree with TRBD1. CDR1 and CDR2 from the germline V gene are MDHEN and SYDVKM. V lost 6 bases and J lost 3; bases outside the gene matches: 3. The CDR3 contains 14 residues. The CDR3 coding sequence is TGTGCCAGCAGGACAGGGGGAGACAATCAGCCCCAGCATTTT. This translates into CASRTGGDNQPQHF.

This clonotype came up many times. V usage is TRBV7-9 and J usage is TRBJ2-7, with TRBD2 matching over 8 bases. The CDR3 has 15 residues. J was trimmed by 7 bases and V by 1 base; bases with no gene match: 9. Germline V gene sequence: CDR1 SEHNR, CDR2 FQNEAQ (reference sequence). The CDR3 region is CASSLGSRGEGEQYF. CDR3 in DNA: TGTGCCAGCAGCTTAGGATCGCGGGGGGAGGGTGAGCAGTACTTC.

In its sample, this clonotype was seen many times. The rearrangement links TRBV30 to TRBJ1-1; weak D call: TRBD1 (5 bases). The CDR3 length is 16 residues. Looked up from germline, CDR1 is GTSNPN and CDR2 is SVGIG (reference sequence). Trimming pared 2 bases from V and 3 bases from J, leaving 19 bases between. CDR3 nucleotide sequence: TGTGCCTGGAGTATGTACAACAGCGAGGGACACACTGAAGCTTTCTTT. It encodes CAWSMYNSEGHTEAFF.

This clonotype was detected ten times or more. The gene calls are TRBV28 and TRBJ2-1, with D possibly being TRBD2 (6 bases). There are 14 residues in the CDR3. The V end was cut by 5 bases, the J end by 2 bases, with 10 bases between. Germline CDR1 is MDHEN and CDR2 is SYDVKM. For the CDR3, the DNA is TGTGCCAGCAGTCGCGGGACGGCCTACAATGAGCAGTTCTTC. This encodes CASSRGTAYNEQFF.

This clonotype was observed a few times. V usage is TRBV12-3 or TRBV12-4 and J usage is TRBJ2-1; 10 nucleotides agree with TRBD1. J was trimmed by 9 bases and V by 5 bases; bases with no gene match: 7. This CDR3 is built from 14 residues. CDR3 protein: CASSPGTGVIEQFF. CDR3 DNA: TGTGCCAGCAGTCCGGGGACAGGGGTTATTGAGCAGTTCTTC.

This clonotype was seen ten or more times. The rearrangement links TRBV7-2 to TRBJ1-4; D is possibly TRBD1 (5 bases). CDR3 size: 15 residues. Germline V gives CDR1 SGHTA, CDR2 FQGNSA. V gave up 5 bases and J gave up 2 bases, with 12 bases separating them. The CDR3 nucleotides read TGTGCCAGCAGCGCCCAGGGAAGGACTAATGAAAAACTGTTTTTT. It codes for CASSAQGRTNEKLFF.

At least ten counts were recorded for this clonotype. The chain combines TRBV15 with TRBJ2-5; no clear D. CDR1 is LNHNV, CDR2 YYDKDF, per germline (reference sequence). The germline V and J ends were trimmed by 3 bases and 5 bases, with 7 bases remaining between them. CDR3 length: 12 residues. In DNA form, the CDR3 reads TGTGCCACCAGCAGGTTGTCCGAGACCCAGTACTTC. Residues: CATSRLSETQYF.

Ten or more counts support this clonotype. The rearrangement joins TRBV5-6 to TRBJ2-7, with no clear D. Germline CDR1 is SGHDT and CDR2 is YYEEEE. CDR3 size: 11 residues. Trimming left V 0 bases short and J 5 bases short, with 3 bases between. The CDR3 nucleotides read TGTGCCAGCAGCTTGGAGGACGAGCAGTACTTC. Protein sequence: CASSLEDEQYF.

This clonotype occurred a few times. The V gene is TRBV2, the J gene TRBJ1-1; D is perhaps TRBD1 (5 bases). CDR3 length: 13 residues. The V end was cut by 10 bases, the J end by 1 base, with 13 bases between. Germline CDR1 is SNHLY and CDR2 is FYNNEI. CDR3 DNA: TGTGCCACCGCGGGGGAAAGGAACACTGAAGCTTTCTTT. Translation: CATAGERNTEAFF.